Listed below are T cell receptor beta chains from one sample, sequenced in a study of T-cell reconstitution after alpha-beta-depleted transplantation in children. In TCRdb, the PCR reads were re-called with MiXCR into one record per CDR3 protein. The repertoire has hundreds of thousands of distinct CDR3 sequences, 13% of them found once; the top ten carry 4% to 5.5%. Sequencing used PBMCs, obtained from the stem cell graft. The receptors come from a human donor who donated a stem cell graft to a child with Fanconi anemia. The CDR3 runs from the conserved cysteine through the conserved F or W. Fields, in order: J gene, clone size, D gene, V gene, CDR3 protein, CDR3 DNA. A D gene is named only where the DNA matches it firmly. Not all rows give a size; the values are once, few, many and, for expanded clones, a class.

TRBJ2-5	many	NA	TRBV14	CASSQERSETQYF	TGTGCCAGCAGCCAAGAGCGATCGGAGACCCAGTACTTC
TRBJ1-4	few	NA	TRBV20-1	CSARPGAIEKLFF	TGCAGTGCTAGGCCGGGGGCAATTGAAAAACTGTTTTTT
TRBJ1-1	many	NA	TRBV5-1	CASSLSGDPRNTEAFF	TGCGCCAGCAGCTTGTCTGGCGACCCCAGGAACACTGAAGCTTTCTTT
TRBJ2-1	NA	NA	TRBV15	CATSRSGSRNEQFF	TGTGCCACCAGCAGATCGGGCTCCAGGAATGAGCAGTTCTTC
TRBJ1-5	few	NA	TRBV5-1	CASSLEPGIQPQHF	TGCGCCAGCAGCTTGGAGCCCGGAATCCAGCCCCAGCATTTT
TRBJ2-6	many	NA	TRBV12-3/TRBV12-4	CASRGSAGANVLTF	TGTGCCAGCAGAGGTAGCGCTGGGGCCAACGTCCTGACTTTC
TRBJ1-2	NA	NA	TRBV20-1	CSARSFGSKAGGYTF	TGCAGTGCTAGATCATTCGGTAGTAAGGCGGGTGGCTACACCTTC
TRBJ2-3	NA	TRBD2	TRBV5-1	CASTLSGGFSTDTQYF	TGCGCCAGCACCCTTAGCGGGGGCTTTAGCACAGATACGCAGTATTTT
TRBJ1-1	NA	NA	TRBV29-1	CSVDSLGGNTEAFF	TGCAGCGTTGATTCTCTTGGCGGGAACACTGAAGCTTTCTTT
TRBJ2-5	few	NA	TRBV15	CATSPTPGQRGTSGIVETQYF	TGTGCCACCAGCCCCACCCCGGGACAGCGGGGGACTTCTGGTATCGTGGAGACCCAGTACTTC
TRBJ2-1	NA	NA	TRBV27	CASSFGGWEQFF	TGTGCCAGCAGTTTTGGGGGATGGGAGCAGTTCTTC
TRBJ1-4	many	NA	TRBV4-3	CASSQDGTTNEKLFF	TGCGCCAGCAGCCAAGATGGGACAACTAATGAAAAACTGTTTTTT
TRBJ1-2	few	NA	TRBV7-9	CASSLSGRGPYGYTF	TGTGCCAGCAGCTTATCGGGCAGGGGCCCCTATGGCTACACCTTC
TRBJ2-2	few	TRBD1	TRBV12-3/TRBV12-4	CASSKTGGAGTGELFF	TGTGCCAGCAGTAAGACAGGGGGCGCGGGGACCGGGGAGCTGTTTTTT
TRBJ2-3	few	NA	TRBV5-1	CASSLSGRYSTDTQYF	TGCGCCAGCAGCTTGTCTGGGCGGTATAGCACAGATACGCAGTATTTT
TRBJ2-1	few	NA	TRBV10-3	CAISAPGTPYNEQFF	TGTGCCATCAGTGCCCCCGGGACACCCTACAATGAGCAGTTCTTC
TRBJ2-1	NA	TRBD2	TRBV16	CASSPGLAGDYYNEQFF	TGTGCCAGCAGCCCTGGACTAGCGGGAGATTACTACAATGAGCAGTTCTTC